The present entry profiles one T cell receptor beta chain with its context. Its specificity is unknown. This sample was taken from a study of OX40 agonist ivuxolimab in advanced cancers. Study information: Recorded diagnoses for dose-escalation patients were hepatocellular carcinoma, melanoma, renal cell or head and neck cancer.

Per germline, CDR1 MDHEN and CDR2 SYDVKM. The CDR3 loop spans 15 amino acids. Trimming took 4 bases from V and 7 from J, leaving 20 bases between them. Broader study findings: At 0.1 to 3.0 mg/kg, clonal expansion of CD4+ and CD8+ blood T cells had occurred by week 6. Patients who responded partially at 0.1-3.0 mg/kg showed clonal expansion ranking among the lowest.

Produced via immunoSEQ multiplex PCR; TCRdb's table is partial and in-frame only. The repertoire has around 90,000 clones, more than 85% of them found once; the top ten carry 0.95% to 1.3%. This clonotype was sampled from an adult with an advanced solid tumor such as melanoma, head and neck, liver or kidney cancer. Sequencing was performed on CD4+ or CD8+ T cells sorted from blood, taken in a trial of the OX40 agonist ivuxolimab. The chain is built from TRBV28 and TRBJ2-7; D is possibly TRBD1 or TRBD2 (6 bases each). The CDR3 nucleotides read TGTGCCAGCAGTTCACCGGGGGCAGGCGCGAGTGAGCAGTACTTC. Translating it yields CASSSPGAGASEQYF.